The subject of this entry is one T cell receptor beta chain. What it binds is not known. The sample originates from a study of cytomegalovirus exposure and HLA in healthy donors. Study details: An earlier analysis identified 100 million to 130 million unique TCR beta sequences in approximately 170 million T cells. Within the Caucasian-associated ancestry cluster were around 81% of the roughly 400 genotyped donors. General observations from the study: TCR beta sequences reportedly predicted the HLA-A and HLA-B alleles of most subjects accurately.

Per germline, CDR1 LGHNA and CDR2 YNFKEQ. The V gene end was trimmed by 0 bases and the J gene end by 5 bases; junction bases not matched to a gene: 8. The CDR3 contains 16 residues. The PCR ran on 60 Vbeta and 13 Jbeta primers. Generated by immunoSEQ multiplex PCR, the TCRdb table keeps only in-frame clones and is missing some. The data show approximately 130,000 clones, about 80% seen once. Donors consisted of healthy bone marrow donors. The receptor was isolated from a boy aged 2 to 9 in good health and CMV-seronegative. The sequenced sample was PBMCs. This chain joins TRBV4-2 and TRBJ2-3, with TRBD2 identical over 7 bases. The CDR3 sequence is CASSQDLAEGRDTQYF. Here the CDR3 DNA reads TGTGCCAGCAGCCAAGACCTAGCGGAGGGGAGAGATACGCAGTATTTT.